These T cell receptor beta chains were read from a single sample in a study of T cell repertoires in cytomegalovirus infection. What these receptors recognize is not known. Each CDR3 protein gets one entry after TCRdb re-called the reads with MiXCR. The sample holds tens of thousands of distinct CDR3 sequences; 24% are singletons and the top ten take approximately 48%. The sample was CD8+ T cells from cultured PBMCs, taken from culture after CMV antigen stimulation. The receptors here all came from a human donor in good health (CMV status not recorded). Some clones in this sample may be carry-over from other donors' samples. The CDR3 runs from the conserved cysteine through the conserved F or W. D genes are given only for firm matches. Clone size is not always given. Where it is, it says once, few, many or a class for expanded clones.

TRBD1,12,TRBJ1-1,TRBV7-8,-,CASSYGTGEAFF,TGTGCCAGCAGCTATGGGACAGGGGAAGCTTTCTTT
-,15,TRBJ1-4,TRBV7-2,many,CASSLSGGSNEKLFF,TGTGCCAGCAGCTTATCGGGGGGCTCTAATGAAAAACTGTTTTTT
-,15,TRBJ1-5,TRBV27,few,CASSLDGRGNQPQHF,TGTGCCAGCAGTTTAGATGGAAGGGGCAATCAGCCCCAGCATTTT
TRBD1,15,TRBJ1-1,TRBV12-3/TRBV12-4,few,CASSATGQGVSEAFF,TGTGCCAGCAGTGCAACGGGACAGGGGGTCTCTGAAGCTTTCTTT
-,14,TRBJ2-3,TRBV7-8,medium-sized,CASSLYGSTDTQYF,TGTGCCAGCAGCTTATATGGCTCCACAGATACGCAGTATTTT
TRBD1,17,TRBJ2-3,TRBV7-9,few,CASSLPRTGESTDTQYF,TGTGCCAGCAGCTTACCACGGACAGGGGAGAGCACAGATACGCAGTATTTT
-,14,TRBJ2-3,TRBV10-1,-,CASSDRGSGDTQYF,TGCGCCAGCAGTGATAGGGGGTCAGGGGATACGCAGTATTTT
-,13,TRBJ2-1,TRBV6-6,-,CASSYDLYNEQFF,TGTGCCAGCAGTTACGACCTATACAATGAGCAGTTCTTC
-,12,TRBJ2-2,TRBV27,once,CASSSLQGELFF,TGTGCCAGCAGTTCGCTCCAGGGGGAGCTGTTTTTT
-,14,TRBJ2-2,TRBV6-1,few,CASSERMGSGELFF,TGTGCCAGCAGTGAACGGATGGGGTCCGGGGAGCTGTTTTTT
-,16,TRBJ1-1,TRBV28,many,CASSPEDGRGRNEAFF,TGTGCCAGCAGCCCTGAAGATGGGAGGGGACGTAATGAAGCTTTCTTT
TRBD1,15,TRBJ2-7,TRBV28,-,CANSPAGTGGYEQYF,TGTGCCAACAGTCCCGCCGGGACAGGGGGCTACGAGCAGTACTTC
TRBD2,19,TRBJ2-3,TRBV2,-,CASTHSASGGGPSTDTQYF,TGTGCCAGCACCCACTCGGCTAGCGGGGGAGGCCCTAGCACAGATACGCAGTATTTT
TRBD1,13,TRBJ2-7,TRBV6-1,many,CAGGDRGSYEQYF,TGTGCCGGGGGGGACAGGGGTTCCTACGAGCAGTACTTC
TRBD1,16,TRBJ2-2,TRBV6-4,few,CASSDSRTGNTGELFF,TGTGCCAGCAGTGACTCTCGGACAGGGAACACCGGGGAGCTGTTTTTT
-,15,TRBJ1-1,TRBV7-2,many,CASSLSASWLTEAFF,TGTGCCAGCAGCTTATCAGCTAGTTGGCTCACTGAAGCTTTCTTT
-,14,TRBJ2-5,TRBV5-4,-,CASSPEEVPETQYF,TGTGCCAGCAGCCCCGAGGAAGTCCCGGAGACCCAGTACTTC
-,14,TRBJ1-4,TRBV13,-,CASSLGGARSQLFF,TGTGCCAGCAGCTTGGGGGGGGCCCGTTCGCAACTGTTTTTT
-,14,TRBJ1-2,TRBV12-3/TRBV12-4,many,CASSLGGRGYGYTF,TGTGCCAGCAGTTTGGGGGGGCGAGGCTATGGCTACACCTTC
-,14,TRBJ2-5,TRBV14,-,CASSQWQGLETQYF,TGTGCCAGCAGCCAATGGCAGGGACTGGAGACCCAGTACTTC
-,14,TRBJ2-5,TRBV27,few,CASSLQGEQETQYF,TGTGCCAGCAGCCTACAGGGAGAGCAAGAGACCCAGTACTTC
TRBD2,18,TRBJ2-6,TRBV27,few,CASSFVSAGAPGANVLTF,TGTGCCAGCAGTTTCGTATCGGCGGGAGCACCTGGGGCCAACGTCCTGACTTTC
-,15,TRBJ2-2,TRBV10-3,-,CAISGATGPTGELFF,TGTGCCATCAGTGGAGCAACAGGGCCCACCGGGGAGCTGTTTTTT
-,15,TRBJ1-6,TRBV7-3,many,CASSLNSITNSPLHF,TGTGCCAGCAGCTTAAACAGCATAACTAATTCACCCCTCCACTTT
-,14,TRBJ2-2,TRBV15,-,CATSRGAGTGELFF,TGTGCCACCAGCAGAGGGGCGGGGACCGGGGAGCTGTTTTTT
-,18,TRBJ2-7,TRBV7-2,many,CASSLPTGRERSSYEQYF,TGTGCCAGCAGCTTACCCACCGGCAGGGAGCGGTCCTCCTACGAGCAGTACTTC
TRBD1,14,TRBJ2-5,TRBV12-3/TRBV12-4,-,CASSSTGGWETQYF,TGTGCCAGCAGTTCCACAGGGGGCTGGGAGACCCAGTACTTC
TRBD1,13,TRBJ1-1,TRBV10-3,many,CAIRRQGNTEAFF,TGTGCCATCAGGAGACAGGGCAACACTGAAGCTTTCTTT
-,17,TRBJ1-5,TRBV6-1,-,CASSEARSHVSNQPLHF,TGTGCCAGCAGTGAAGCGCGCAGCCACGTGAGCAATCAGCCCCTGCATTTT
-,14,TRBJ2-5,TRBV7-9,-,CASSLASRIETQYF,TGTGCCAGCAGCTTAGCGTCGAGAATAGAGACCCAGTACTTC
TRBD2,16,TRBJ2-1,TRBV7-2,many,CASSQLAGGLYNEQFF,TGTGCCAGCAGCCAGTTAGCGGGAGGGCTCTACAATGAGCAGTTCTTC
TRBD1,16,TRBJ1-1,TRBV3-1,few,CASSQGTGVGSGEAFF,TGTGCCAGCAGCCAGGGGACAGGGGTGGGAAGCGGTGAAGCTTTCTTT
-,12,TRBJ1-2,TRBV20-1,-,CSARPIPYGYTF,TGCAGTGCTAGACCCATCCCCTATGGCTACACCTTC